Below are 27 T cell receptor beta chains sequenced from a single sample in a study of preoperative IRX-2 immunotherapy in early breast cancer (dated by TCRdb to about 2019). Libraries were made using the immunoSEQ multiplex PCR assay. TCRdb holds this immuneACCESS table with in-frame rearrangements only. Some clones are missing; in checked studies, unresolved V genes explain under half, and the rest has no known cause. Within this sample are some 99,000 clones, with about nine tenths of them counted one time only. The ten largest clones capture under 2.5% of the sample. The label giving this sample's treatment or condition can be read as: preoperative locoregional IRX-2 cytokine immunotherapy. This specimen consisted of tumor tissue, obtained after IRX-2 immunotherapy. The source is a human donor with breast cancer.

This clone was recorded once. The chain employs TRBV7-1 and TRBJ2-7; possibly TRBD1 for D (6 bases). TRBV7-1 is noted as an ORF with a role that remains uncertain. The V gene lost 4 bases and the J gene lost 8 bases, with 15 bases spanning the gap. The CDR3 runs to 13 residues. CDR3 sequence reads: CASSLSQGFKQYF. Here the CDR3 DNA reads TGTGCCAGCAGCTTATCACAGGGATTCAAGCAGTACTTC.

J is TRBJ1-6 and V is TRBV19; D is unclear. This CDR3 region has 14 residues. The V end was cut by 2 bases, the J end by 8 bases, with 10 bases between. Germline CDR1 LNHDA, CDR2 SQIVND (reference sequence). CDR3 in DNA: TGTGCCAGTAGTATACTGGGTGTGGATTCACCCCTCCACTTT. It specifies CASSILGVDSPLHF.

V usage is TRBV5-1 and J usage is TRBJ2-7; 9 positions match TRBD1. Germline lookup yields CDR1 SGHRS and CDR2 YFSETQ. V shed 3 bases, J shed 11 bases, and the junction held 12 bases outside the gene matches. The CDR3 covers 14 residues. DNA for the CDR3: TGCGCCAGCAGCTCGGGACAGGGTGATCTTAGTGAGTACTTC. Translation: CASSSGQGDLSEYF.

The rearrangement uses TRBV6-8 and TRBJ2-1, with D tentatively TRBD2 (6 bases). Germline CDR1 reads MNHGY; CDR2 reads SAAAGT. The CDR3 length is 13 residues. V was trimmed by 6 bases and J by 4 bases, leaving 10 bases between them. CDR3 region: CASSRDWYNEQFF. The CDR3 DNA follows: TGTGCCAGCAGCAGGGACTGGTACAATGAGCAGTTCTTC.

This clone has a handful of counts. The V and J genes are TRBV6-8 and TRBJ1-4; D not certain. CDR1 and CDR2 (germline): MNHGY, SAAAGT. V lost 4 bases, J lost 4 bases, and 10 bases lay in between. The CDR3 loop spans 14 amino acids. The CDR3 loop is CASSSPAFNEKLFF. The CDR3 bases are TGTGCCAGCAGTTCTCCGGCCTTTAATGAAAAACTGTTTTTT.

CDR3 in amino acids: CASSPRRNQPQHF. The CDR3 nucleotides are TGTGCCAGCAGTCCCCGGAGGAATCAGCCCCAGCATTTT. This sequence joins TRBV28 and TRBJ1-5; D gene uncertain. V lost 5 bases and J lost 4, with 9 bases in between. CDR1 MDHEN and CDR2 SYDVKM come from the germline V gene. This CDR3 contains 13 residues.

The V call is TRBV5-1, the J call TRBJ1-6, with 8 positions matching TRBD1. CDR1 is SGHRS, CDR2 YFSETQ, per germline. The CDR3 totals 15 residues. Trimming at V came to 2 bases and at J to 7 bases, leaving 5 bases not matched to a gene. CDR3 coding DNA: TGCGCCAGCAGCTTAGGACAGGGTGGCAATTCACCCCTCCACTTT. Amino acid sequence: CASSLGQGGNSPLHF.

The V gene is TRBV29-1, the J gene TRBJ2-1, with D possibly matching TRBD2 (6 bases). Trimming cost V 0 bases and J 13 bases, with 13 bases left between them. The CDR3 runs to 12 residues. Germline-derived CDR1 and CDR2 are SQVTM and ANQGSEA. Here the CDR3 DNA reads TGCAGCGTTGAAGATAGTGGAGGGGTTCAGTTCTTC. It encodes CSVEDSGGVQFF.

The CDR3 region has the DNA TGTGCCCGTACCGCTGACAGGGGATTTGAAGCTTTCTTT. This translates into CARTADRGFEAFF. The rearrangement joins TRBV30 to TRBJ1-1, with 8 bases fitting TRBD1. V shed 8 bases and J 7 bases; nucleotides not matched to a gene: 12. The CDR3 extends over 13 amino acids. The germline V gene encodes CDR1 GTSNPN and CDR2 SVGIG (reference sequence).

V is TRBV6-8 and J is TRBJ1-5; D is uncertain. Germline assignment: CDR1 MNHGY and CDR2 SAAAGT. CDR3 size: 12 residues. The ends were cut back, 7 bases at V and 6 bases at J, with 10 bases in the middle. The CDR3 sequence is CASTTGVQPQHF. The CDR3, as DNA: TGTGCCAGCACCACCGGGGTTCAGCCCCAGCATTTT.

The chain employs TRBV7-2 and TRBJ1-2; 7 bases match TRBD1. The CDR3 spans 13 residues. With 6 bases clipped from V and 3 bases from J, the junction kept 4 bases outside the gene matches. Germline V gene lookup returns CDR1 SGHTA and CDR2 FQGNSA. The CDR3 is CASSYGTDYGYTF. The CDR3 DNA follows: TGTGCCAGCAGTTACGGGACAGACTATGGCTACACCTTC.

This chain links TRBV19 with TRBJ1-5, with unresolved D. Germline assignment: CDR1 LNHDA and CDR2 SQIVND (reference sequence). CDR3 length equals 15 residues. Trimming left V 6 bases short and J 0 bases short, with 12 bases between. The CDR3 sequence is CASRADFYSNQPQHF. In DNA, the CDR3 is TGTGCCAGTAGGGCAGACTTCTATAGCAATCAGCCCCAGCATTTT.

This clone has only a few counts. V is TRBV6-8 and J is TRBJ2-2; 7 nucleotides match TRBD1. Germline V lookup: CDR1 MNHGY, CDR2 SAAAGT. J was trimmed by 3 bases and V by 6 bases; bases with no gene match: 10. The CDR3 runs to 16 residues. The DNA of the CDR3 is TGTGCCAGCAGGGACAGGCGACTTCGAGACACCGGGGAGCTGTTTTTT. Amino acids: CASRDRRLRDTGELFF.

This chain links TRBV6-1 with TRBJ1-1, with D possibly matching TRBD1 (6 bases). The germline V gene has CDR1 MNHNS and CDR2 SASEGT. V lost 0 bases and J lost 6, with 14 bases in between. This CDR3 region has 15 residues. Here the CDR3 DNA reads TGTGCCAGCAGTGAAGCGCGATGGGGGGCTGCTGAAGCTTTCTTT. This translates into CASSEARWGAAEAFF.

V and J are TRBV6-8 and TRBJ1-1, with 9 bases fitting TRBD1. Unmatched junction bases numbered 11, after V lost 3 bases and J lost 9 bases. Germline values: CDR1 MNHGY, CDR2 SAAAGT. The CDR3 runs 15 residues. The CDR3 here is CASSYFIQGATKAFF. In DNA, the CDR3 is TGTGCCAGCAGTTATTTTATACAGGGGGCTACTAAAGCTTTCTTT.

A few counts support this clone. The CDR3 region is CASSSRGTQPQHF. The CDR3 nucleotides read TGTGCCAGCAGTTCAAGGGGTACTCAGCCCCAGCATTTT. The chain is built from TRBV6-8 and TRBJ1-5, with a possible D match to TRBD1 (5 bases). The germline V gene encodes CDR1 MNHGY and CDR2 SAAAGT. This CDR3 spans 13 amino acids. Trimming took 4 bases from V and 6 from J, leaving 10 bases between them.

A remark on this clone: One end of the junction varies from germline; a read error may be responsible. The chain joins TRBV5-1 to TRBJ1-5, with TRBD1 identical over 9 bases. Germline assignment: CDR1 SGHRS and CDR2 YFSETQ. The CDR3 totals 14 residues. The CDR3 sequence: CVSSLVGQGQPQHF. The CDR3 bases are TGCGTCAGCAGCTTGGTGGGACAGGGTCAGCCCCAGCATTTT.

The chain couples TRBV18 to TRBJ1-5, with TRBD1 as a possible D gene (6 bases). V lost 3 bases, J lost 4 bases, and 10 bases lay in between. The CDR3 contains 14 residues. The V gene's germline CDR1 is KGHSH and CDR2 LQKENI. The CDR3 loop is CASSPAQGNQPQHF. For the CDR3, the DNA is TGTGCCAGCTCACCGGCGCAGGGGAATCAGCCCCAGCATTTT.

With respect to this clone: At one end the junction does not follow the germline gene, possibly because of a read error. The J gene is TRBJ2-1, the V gene TRBV5-1; weak D call: TRBD2 (6 bases). The germline V gene encodes CDR1 SGHRS and CDR2 YFSETQ. CDR3 size: 17 residues. This CDR3 reads CVSSLGITPGVYNEQFF. CDR3 nucleotides: TGCGTCAGCAGCTTAGGAATTACGCCGGGGGTCTACAATGAGCAGTTCTTC.

This clone was counted once. In DNA, the CDR3 is TGTGCCAGCAGTTACTCGGGACTAGCGGGAGTCTACAATGAGCAGTTCTTC. The encoded protein is CASSYSGLAGVYNEQFF. This chain uses TRBV6-8 with TRBJ2-1, with 14 bases identical to TRBD2. Germline V gene lookup returns CDR1 MNHGY and CDR2 SAAAGT. The length of the CDR3 is 17 residues. Trimming removed 0 bases from V and 3 bases from J; junction bases left unmatched: 1.

This clone was recorded a few times. The J gene is TRBJ2-2, the V gene TRBV30, with 9 nucleotides matching TRBD1. The CDR3 extends over 13 amino acids. CDR1 and CDR2 from the germline V gene are GTSNPN and SVGIG (reference sequence). With 3 bases clipped from V and 7 bases from J, the junction kept 3 bases outside the gene matches. The CDR3 DNA reads TGTGCCTGGAGGGGGACAGGGAACGGGGAGCTGTTTTTT. It encodes CAWRGTGNGELFF.

The chain recombines TRBV5-1 with TRBJ2-1; D perhaps matches TRBD1 (7 bases). V lost 2 bases and J lost 3, with 12 bases in between. The germline V gene has CDR1 SGHRS and CDR2 YFSETQ. This CDR3 comprises 15 residues. CDR3 amino acids: CASSLGGGLYNEQFF. The CDR3 DNA reads as TGCGCCAGCAGCTTAGGAGGGGGCCTCTACAATGAGCAGTTCTTC.

This chain uses TRBV14 with TRBJ2-4, with TRBD2 identical over 8 bases. Germline assignment: CDR1 SGHDN and CDR2 FVKESK. The CDR3 has 14 amino acids. Trimming cost V 7 bases and J 8 bases; bases outside gene matches: 10. The CDR3 nucleotides read TGTGCCAGCAACGGGGGGGGCCTGAGGGACATTCAGTACTTC. Translation: CASNGGGLRDIQYF.

This chain uses TRBV19 with TRBJ1-2; D not resolved. Germline-derived CDR1 and CDR2 are LNHDA and SQIVND (reference sequence). Trimming shortened V by 7 bases and J by 8 bases, and 17 bases separated the two germline ends. The CDR3 extends over 13 amino acids. The DNA for the CDR3 is TGTGCCAGTATGGCAGGCGTAGTAGGGGGCTACACCTTC. Its protein product is CASMAGVVGGYTF.

The sample holds a few counts of this clone. J is TRBJ2-1 and V is TRBV12-2; no check of the table's D call, TRBD2, against the DNA was made. TRBV12-2 is a pseudogene. This CDR3 region has 14 residues. The CDR3 DNA sequence: TGTGCGATAAATGGACTAGGGGGCTACAATGAGCAGTTCTTC. Encoded protein: CAINGLGGYNEQFF.

The CDR3: CASSLGGTDTQYF. The DNA of the CDR3 is TGTGCCAGCAGTTTAGGGGGAACAGATACGCAGTATTTT. V is TRBV28 and J is TRBJ2-3; D tentatively reads TRBD1 or TRBD2 (5 bases each). CDR3 size: 13 residues. Germline loops: CDR1 MDHEN, CDR2 SYDVKM. Deletions cut 2 bases from V and 3 bases from J, with 6 bases between.

The rearrangement joins TRBV30 to TRBJ1-2; D not resolved. Germline CDR1 GTSNPN, CDR2 SVGIG (reference sequence). The V and J ends lost 5 bases and 7 bases respectively, with 14 bases between them. The CDR3 totals 12 residues. This CDR3 reads CAWGRGEGGYTF. In DNA form, the CDR3 reads TGTGCCTGGGGGCGGGGAGAGGGTGGCTACACCTTC.